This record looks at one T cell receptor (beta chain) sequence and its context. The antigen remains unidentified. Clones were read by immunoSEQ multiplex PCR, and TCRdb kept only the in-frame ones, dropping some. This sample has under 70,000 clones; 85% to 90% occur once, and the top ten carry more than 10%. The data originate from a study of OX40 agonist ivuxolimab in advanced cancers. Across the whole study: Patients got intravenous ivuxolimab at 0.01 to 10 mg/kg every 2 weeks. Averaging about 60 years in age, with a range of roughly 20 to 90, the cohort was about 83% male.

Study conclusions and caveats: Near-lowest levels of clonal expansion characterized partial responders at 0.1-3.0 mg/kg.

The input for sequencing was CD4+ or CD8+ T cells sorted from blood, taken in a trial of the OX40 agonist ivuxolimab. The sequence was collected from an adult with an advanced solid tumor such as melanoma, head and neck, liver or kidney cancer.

Here the CDR3 reads CASLGFGQGYTEAFF. DNA of the CDR3: TGTGCCAGCCTCGGTTTCGGACAGGGTTACACTGAAGCTTTCTTT. This rearrangement joins TRBV6-5 to TRBJ1-1; 8 bases are shared with TRBD1. This CDR3 is 15 amino acids long. V lost 8 bases to trimming and J lost 3 bases; unmatched junction nucleotides: 11. Germline V gene lookup returns CDR1 MNHEY and CDR2 SVGAGI.